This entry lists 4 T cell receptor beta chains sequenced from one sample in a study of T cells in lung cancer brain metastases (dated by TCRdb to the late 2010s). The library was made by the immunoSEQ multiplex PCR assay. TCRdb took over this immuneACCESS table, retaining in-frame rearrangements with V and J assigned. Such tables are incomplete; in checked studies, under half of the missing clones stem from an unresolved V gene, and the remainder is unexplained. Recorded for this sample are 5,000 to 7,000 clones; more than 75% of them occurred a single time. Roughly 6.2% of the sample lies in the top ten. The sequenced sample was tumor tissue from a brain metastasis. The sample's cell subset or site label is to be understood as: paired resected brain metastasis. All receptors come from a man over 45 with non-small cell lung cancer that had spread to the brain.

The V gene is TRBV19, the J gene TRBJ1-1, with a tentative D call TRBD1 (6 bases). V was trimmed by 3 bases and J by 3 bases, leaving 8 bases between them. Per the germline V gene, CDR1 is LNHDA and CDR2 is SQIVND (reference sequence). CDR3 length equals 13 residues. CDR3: CASSMAGDTEAFF. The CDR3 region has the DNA TGTGCCAGTAGTATGGCAGGGGACACTGAAGCTTTCTTT.

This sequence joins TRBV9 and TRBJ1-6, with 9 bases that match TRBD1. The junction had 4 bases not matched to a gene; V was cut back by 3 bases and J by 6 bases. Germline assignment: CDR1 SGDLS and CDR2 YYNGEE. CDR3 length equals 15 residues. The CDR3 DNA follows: TGTGCCAGCAGCGCAGGGACAGGGAGTAATTCACCCCTCCACTTT. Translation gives CASSAGTGSNSPLHF.

CDR3 bases: TGCGCCAGCAGCCAAGGGGACGGCCGAGGACGGACAATAACAAATGAAAAACTGTTTTTT. This encodes CASSQGDGRGRTITNEKLFF. The chain recombines TRBV4-1 with TRBJ1-4; a possible D gene is TRBD1 (5 bases). The CDR3 runs 20 residues. Germline loops: CDR1 MGHRA, CDR2 YSYEKL. V lost 1 base, J lost 5 bases, and 26 bases lay in between.

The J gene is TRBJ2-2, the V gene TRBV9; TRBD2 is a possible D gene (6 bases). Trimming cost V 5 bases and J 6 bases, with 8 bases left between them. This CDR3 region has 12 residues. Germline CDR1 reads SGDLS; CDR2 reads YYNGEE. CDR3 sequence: CASRPSAGELFF. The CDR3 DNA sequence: TGTGCCAGCAGACCTAGCGCCGGGGAGCTGTTTTTT.